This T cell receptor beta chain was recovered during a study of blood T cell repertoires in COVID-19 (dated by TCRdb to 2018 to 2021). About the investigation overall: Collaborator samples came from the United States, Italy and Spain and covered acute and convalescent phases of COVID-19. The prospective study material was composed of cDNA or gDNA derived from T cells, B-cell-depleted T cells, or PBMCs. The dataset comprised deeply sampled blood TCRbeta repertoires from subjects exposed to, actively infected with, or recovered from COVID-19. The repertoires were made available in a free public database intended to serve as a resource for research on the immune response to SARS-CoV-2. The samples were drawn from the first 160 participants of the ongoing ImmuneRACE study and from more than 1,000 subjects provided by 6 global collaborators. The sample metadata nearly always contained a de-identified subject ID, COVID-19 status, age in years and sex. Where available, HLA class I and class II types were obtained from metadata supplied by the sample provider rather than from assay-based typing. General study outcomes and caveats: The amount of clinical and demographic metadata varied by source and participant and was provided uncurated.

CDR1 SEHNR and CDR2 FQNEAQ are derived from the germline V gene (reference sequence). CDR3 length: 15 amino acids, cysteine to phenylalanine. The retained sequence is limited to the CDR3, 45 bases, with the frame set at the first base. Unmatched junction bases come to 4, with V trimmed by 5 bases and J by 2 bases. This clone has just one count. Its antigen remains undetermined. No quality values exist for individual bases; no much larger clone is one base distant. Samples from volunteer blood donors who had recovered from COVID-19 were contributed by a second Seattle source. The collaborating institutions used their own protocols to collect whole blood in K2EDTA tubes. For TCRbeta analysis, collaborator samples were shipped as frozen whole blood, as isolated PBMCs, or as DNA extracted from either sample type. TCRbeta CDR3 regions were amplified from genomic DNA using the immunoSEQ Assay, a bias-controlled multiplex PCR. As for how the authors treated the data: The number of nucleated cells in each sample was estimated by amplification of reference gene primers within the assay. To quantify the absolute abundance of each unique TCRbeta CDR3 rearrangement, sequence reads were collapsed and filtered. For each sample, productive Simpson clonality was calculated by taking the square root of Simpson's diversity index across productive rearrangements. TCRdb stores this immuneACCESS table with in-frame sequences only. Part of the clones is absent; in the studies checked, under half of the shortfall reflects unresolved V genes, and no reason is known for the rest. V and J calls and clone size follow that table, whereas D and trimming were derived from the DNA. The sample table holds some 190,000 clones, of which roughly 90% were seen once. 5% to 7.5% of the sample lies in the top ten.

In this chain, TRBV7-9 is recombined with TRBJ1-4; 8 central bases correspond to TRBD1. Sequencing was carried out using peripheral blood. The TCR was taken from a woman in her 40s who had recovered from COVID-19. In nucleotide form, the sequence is TGTGCCAGCAGCACCCGGACAGGGACTAATGAAAAACTGTTTTTT. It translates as CASSTRTGTNEKLFF. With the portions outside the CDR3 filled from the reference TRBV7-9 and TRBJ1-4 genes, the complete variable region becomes DTGVSQNPRHKITKRGQNVTFRCDPISEHNRLYWYRQTLGQGPEFLTYFQNEAQLEKSRLLSDRFSAERPKGSFSTLEIQRTEQGDSAMYLCASSTRTGTNEKLFFGSGTQLSVL.